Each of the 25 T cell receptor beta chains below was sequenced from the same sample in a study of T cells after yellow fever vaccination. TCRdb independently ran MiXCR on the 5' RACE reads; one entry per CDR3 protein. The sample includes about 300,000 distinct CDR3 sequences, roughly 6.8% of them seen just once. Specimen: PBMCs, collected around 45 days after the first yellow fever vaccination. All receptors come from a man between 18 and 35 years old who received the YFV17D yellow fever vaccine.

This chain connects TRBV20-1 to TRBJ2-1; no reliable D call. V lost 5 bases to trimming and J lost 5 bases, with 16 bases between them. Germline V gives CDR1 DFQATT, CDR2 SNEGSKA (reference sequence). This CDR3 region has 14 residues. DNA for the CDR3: TGCAGTGCTTTAATAGGTCCAGCCGACAATGAGCAGTTCTTC. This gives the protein CSALIGPADNEQFF.

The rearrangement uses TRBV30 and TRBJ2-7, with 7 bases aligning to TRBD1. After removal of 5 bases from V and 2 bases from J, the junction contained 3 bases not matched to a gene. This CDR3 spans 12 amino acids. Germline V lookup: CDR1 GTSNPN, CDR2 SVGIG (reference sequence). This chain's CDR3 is CAWDRDTYEQYF. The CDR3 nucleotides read TGTGCCTGGGACAGGGACACCTACGAGCAGTACTTC.

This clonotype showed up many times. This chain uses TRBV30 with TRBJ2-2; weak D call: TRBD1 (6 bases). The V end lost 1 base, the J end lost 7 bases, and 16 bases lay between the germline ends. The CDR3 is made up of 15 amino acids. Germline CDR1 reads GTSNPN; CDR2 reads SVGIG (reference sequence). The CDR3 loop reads CAWSGAQGLGGELFF. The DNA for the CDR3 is TGTGCCTGGAGTGGGGCCCAGGGGTTGGGCGGGGAGCTGTTTTTT.

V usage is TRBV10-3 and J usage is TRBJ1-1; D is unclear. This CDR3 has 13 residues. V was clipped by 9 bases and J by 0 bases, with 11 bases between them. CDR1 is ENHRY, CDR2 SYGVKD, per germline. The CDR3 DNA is TGTGCCATGAGGACGGGCATGAACACTGAAGCTTTCTTT. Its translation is CAMRTGMNTEAFF.

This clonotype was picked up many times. The DNA of the CDR3 is TGCGCCAGCAGCGCAGACAGGGTTGATGGCTACACCTTC. Its protein product is CASSADRVDGYTF. The chain recombines TRBV5-1 with TRBJ1-2; 7 nucleotides line up with TRBD1. Germline values: CDR1 SGHRS, CDR2 YFSETQ. The V and J ends lost 4 bases and 6 bases, in that order; junction bases with no gene match: 6. This CDR3 comprises 13 residues.

CDR3 sequence reads: CASSLEQGLDGYTF. CDR3 nucleotide sequence: TGTGCCAGCAGCTTAGAACAGGGCTTGGATGGCTACACCTTC. V is TRBV7-2 and J is TRBJ1-2; tentative D call: TRBD1 (6 bases). The CDR3 is made up of 14 amino acids. Deletions cut 1 base from V and 6 bases from J, with 12 bases between. Germline V CDR1 and CDR2: SGHTA, FQGNSA.

CDR3 amino acids: CASSGFTDTQYF. Here the CDR3 DNA reads TGTGCCAGCTCAGGATTCACAGATACGCAGTATTTT. This chain links TRBV18 with TRBJ2-3; D remains unclear. Trimming took off 5 bases at V and 2 bases at J, with 5 bases between the two ends. The germline gives CDR1 KGHSH, CDR2 LQKENI. The CDR3 totals 12 residues.

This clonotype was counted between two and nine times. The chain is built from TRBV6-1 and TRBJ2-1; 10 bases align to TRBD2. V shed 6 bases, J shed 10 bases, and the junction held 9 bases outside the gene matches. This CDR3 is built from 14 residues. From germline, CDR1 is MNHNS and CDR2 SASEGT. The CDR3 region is CASRGASGGREQFF. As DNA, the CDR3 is TGTGCCAGCAGGGGGGCTAGCGGGGGTAGGGAGCAGTTCTTC.

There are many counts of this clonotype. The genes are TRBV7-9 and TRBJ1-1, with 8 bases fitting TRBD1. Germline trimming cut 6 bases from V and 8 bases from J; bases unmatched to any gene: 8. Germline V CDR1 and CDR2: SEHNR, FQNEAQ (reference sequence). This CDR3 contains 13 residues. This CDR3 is CASSPERTGEAFF. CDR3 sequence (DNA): TGTGCCAGCAGTCCAGAGCGGACAGGGGAAGCTTTCTTT.

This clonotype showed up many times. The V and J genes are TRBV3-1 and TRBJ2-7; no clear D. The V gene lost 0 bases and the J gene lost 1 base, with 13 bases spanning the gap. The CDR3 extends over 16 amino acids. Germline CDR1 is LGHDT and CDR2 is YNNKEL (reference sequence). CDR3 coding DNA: TGTGCCAGCAGCCAAGATCTCCGCCGGCCTTCCTACGAGCAGTACTTC. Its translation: CASSQDLRRPSYEQYF.

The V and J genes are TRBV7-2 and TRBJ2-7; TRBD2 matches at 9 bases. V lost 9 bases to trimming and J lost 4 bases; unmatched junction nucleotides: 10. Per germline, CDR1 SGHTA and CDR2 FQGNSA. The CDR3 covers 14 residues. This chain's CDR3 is CASSTGTSKYEQYF. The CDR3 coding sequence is TGTGCCAGTTCGACCGGGACTAGCAAGTACGAGCAGTACTTC.

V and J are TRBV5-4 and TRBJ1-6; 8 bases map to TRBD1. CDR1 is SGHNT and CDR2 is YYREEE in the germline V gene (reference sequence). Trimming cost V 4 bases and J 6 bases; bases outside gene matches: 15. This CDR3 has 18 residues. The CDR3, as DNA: TGTGCCAGCAGCGTCGGACAGGGCGGACGAGGAGGTAATTCACCCCTCCACTTT. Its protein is CASSVGQGGRGGNSPLHF.

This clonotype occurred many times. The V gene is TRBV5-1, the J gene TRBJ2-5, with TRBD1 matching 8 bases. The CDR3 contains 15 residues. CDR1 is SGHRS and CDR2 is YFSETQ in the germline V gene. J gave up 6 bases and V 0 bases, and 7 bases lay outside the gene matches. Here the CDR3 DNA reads TGCGCCAGCAGCTTGGACCGGACAGGGATACAGACCCAGTACTTC. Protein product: CASSLDRTGIQTQYF.

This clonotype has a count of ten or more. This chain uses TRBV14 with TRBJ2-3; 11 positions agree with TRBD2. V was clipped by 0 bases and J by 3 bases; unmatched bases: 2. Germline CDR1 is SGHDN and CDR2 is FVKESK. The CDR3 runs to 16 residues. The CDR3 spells CASSQELAGVTDTQYF. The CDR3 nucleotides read TGTGCCAGCAGCCAAGAACTAGCGGGGGTTACAGATACGCAGTATTTT.

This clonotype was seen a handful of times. This CDR3 is CASSGPPRGGYTF. The CDR3 DNA is TGTGCCAGCAGCGGACCCCCACGCGGGGGCTACACCTTC. The J gene is TRBJ1-2, the V gene TRBV5-8; no reliable D call. Trimming cost V 4 bases and J 8 bases, with 15 bases left between them. Germline CDR1 is SGHTS and CDR2 is YDEGEE. This CDR3 contains 13 residues.

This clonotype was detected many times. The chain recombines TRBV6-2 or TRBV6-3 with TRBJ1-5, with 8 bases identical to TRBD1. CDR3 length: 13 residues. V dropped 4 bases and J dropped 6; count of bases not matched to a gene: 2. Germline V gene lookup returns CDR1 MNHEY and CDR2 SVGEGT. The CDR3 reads CASSWTGLQPQHF. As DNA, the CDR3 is TGTGCCAGCAGTTGGACAGGGCTTCAGCCCCAGCATTTT.

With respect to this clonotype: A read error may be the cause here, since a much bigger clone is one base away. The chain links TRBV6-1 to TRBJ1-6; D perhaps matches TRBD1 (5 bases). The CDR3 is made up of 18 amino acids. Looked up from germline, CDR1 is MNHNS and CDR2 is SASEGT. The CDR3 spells CASRDGHSGVLRNSTLHF. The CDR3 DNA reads TGTGCCAGCAGGGATGGACATAGCGGGGTCCTGAGGAATTCAACCCTCCACTTT.

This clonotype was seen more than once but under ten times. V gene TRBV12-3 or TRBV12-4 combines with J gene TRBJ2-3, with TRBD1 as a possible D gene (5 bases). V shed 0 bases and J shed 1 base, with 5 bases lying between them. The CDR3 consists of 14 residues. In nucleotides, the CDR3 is TGTGCCAGCAGTTTAGCGACAGGCACAGATACGCAGTATTTT. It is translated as CASSLATGTDTQYF.

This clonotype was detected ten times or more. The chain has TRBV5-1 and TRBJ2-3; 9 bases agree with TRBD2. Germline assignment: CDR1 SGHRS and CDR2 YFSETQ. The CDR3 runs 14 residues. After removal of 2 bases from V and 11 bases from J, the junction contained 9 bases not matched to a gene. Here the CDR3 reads CASSFAGGPVKQYF. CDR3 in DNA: TGCGCCAGCAGCTTTGCGGGGGGGCCAGTTAAGCAGTATTTT.

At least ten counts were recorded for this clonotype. The CDR3 is CASSLDRDFPDTQYF. In DNA form, the CDR3 reads TGTGCCAGCAGCTTAGACAGGGACTTTCCAGATACGCAGTATTTT. The rearrangement links TRBV7-6 to TRBJ2-3; TRBD1 or TRBD2 may be the D gene (6 bases each). Trimming took off 1 base at V and 4 bases at J, with 12 bases between the two ends. This CDR3 is built from 15 residues. The V gene's germline CDR1 is SGHVS and CDR2 FNYEAQ.

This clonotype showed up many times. The chain's CDR3 is CASSLGSSGVTDTQYF. CDR3 nucleotides: TGCGCCAGCAGCTTGGGATCCAGCGGGGTCACAGATACGCAGTATTTT. The V call is TRBV5-1, the J call TRBJ2-3; TRBD2 agrees at 7 bases. V shed 0 bases and J 2 bases; nucleotides not matched to a gene: 6. Germline V gene sequence: CDR1 SGHRS, CDR2 YFSETQ. This CDR3 is built from 16 residues.

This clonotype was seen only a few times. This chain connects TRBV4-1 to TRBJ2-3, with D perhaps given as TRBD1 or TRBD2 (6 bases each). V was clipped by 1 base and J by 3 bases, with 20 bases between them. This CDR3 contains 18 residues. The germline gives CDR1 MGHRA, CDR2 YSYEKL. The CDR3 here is CASSQGARGPQGTDTQYF. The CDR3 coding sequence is TGCGCCAGCAGCCAAGGGGCTCGGGGGCCCCAAGGGACAGATACGCAGTATTTT.

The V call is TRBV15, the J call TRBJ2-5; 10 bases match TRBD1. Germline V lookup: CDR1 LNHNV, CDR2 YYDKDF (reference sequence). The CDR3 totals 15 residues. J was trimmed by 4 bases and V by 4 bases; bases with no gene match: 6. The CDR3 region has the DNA TGTGCCACCAGCAAGGGACAGGGGACGACAGAGACCCAGTACTTC. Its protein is CATSKGQGTTETQYF.

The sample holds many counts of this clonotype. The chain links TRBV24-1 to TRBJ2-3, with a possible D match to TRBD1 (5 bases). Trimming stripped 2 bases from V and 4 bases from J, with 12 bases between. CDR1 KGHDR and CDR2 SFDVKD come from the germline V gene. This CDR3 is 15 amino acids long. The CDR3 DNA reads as TGTGCCACCAGTGATTCTAAAACAGGCTCAGATACGCAGTATTTT. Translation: CATSDSKTGSDTQYF.

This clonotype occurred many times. In DNA, the CDR3 is TGTGCCAGCAGTTACCTCGGCAACCGACCGGAGCAGTTCTTC. This encodes CASSYLGNRPEQFF. The V call is TRBV6-2 or TRBV6-3, the J call TRBJ2-1; no definite D call. The germline V and J ends were trimmed by 2 bases and 10 bases, with 15 bases remaining between them. The V gene's germline CDR1 is MNHEY and CDR2 SVGEGT. The CDR3 length is 14 residues.